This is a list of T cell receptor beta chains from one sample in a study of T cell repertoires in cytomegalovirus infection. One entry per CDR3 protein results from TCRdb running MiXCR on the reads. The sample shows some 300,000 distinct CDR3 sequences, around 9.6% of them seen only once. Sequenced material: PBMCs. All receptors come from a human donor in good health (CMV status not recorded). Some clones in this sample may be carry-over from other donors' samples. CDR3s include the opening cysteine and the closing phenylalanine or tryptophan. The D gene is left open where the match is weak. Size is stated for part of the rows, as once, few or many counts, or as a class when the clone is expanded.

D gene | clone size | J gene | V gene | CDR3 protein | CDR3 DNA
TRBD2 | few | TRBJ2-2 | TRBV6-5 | CASRRSGAANTGELFF | TGTGCCAGCAGACGCAGCGGGGCCGCGAACACCGGGGAGCTGTTTTTT
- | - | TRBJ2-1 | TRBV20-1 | CSTKGGPSSYNEQFF | TGCAGTACTAAAGGGGGGCCGAGCTCCTACAATGAGCAGTTCTTC
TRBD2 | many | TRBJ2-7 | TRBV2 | CASSSWKGIGGGAAYEQYF | TGTGCCAGCAGCTCATGGAAGGGTATCGGCGGGGGAGCCGCCTACGAGCAGTACTTC
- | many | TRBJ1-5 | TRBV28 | CASSSPQGRVIRTQHF | TGTGCCAGCAGTTCTCCACAGGGAAGGGTTATCAGGACCCAGCATTTT
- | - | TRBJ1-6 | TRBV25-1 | CASSDLNEAGTSPLHF | TGTGCCAGCAGTGACCTCAATGAGGCAGGGACCTCACCCCTCCACTTT
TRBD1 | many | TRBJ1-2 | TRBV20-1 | CSALRGQGIDGYTF | TGCAGTGCCCTGCGGGGACAGGGGATCGATGGCTACACCTTC
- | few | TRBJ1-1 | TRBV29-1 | CSVEDLDRNTEAFF | TGCAGCGTTGAAGACCTGGACAGGAACACTGAAGCTTTCTTT
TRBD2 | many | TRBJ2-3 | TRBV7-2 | CASSLGPRGGVSTDTQYF | TGTGCCAGCAGCTTAGGCCCCCGGGGAGGGGTCAGCACAGATACGCAGTATTTT
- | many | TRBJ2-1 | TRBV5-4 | CASSLVDNNEQFF | TGTGCCAGCAGCTTGGTGGACAACAATGAGCAGTTCTTC
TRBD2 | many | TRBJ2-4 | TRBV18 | CASSPDTYGGNIQYF | TGTGCCAGCTCACCGGACACTTACGGGGGGAACATTCAGTACTTC
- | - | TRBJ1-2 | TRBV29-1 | CSVEAGNYGYTF | TGCAGCGTTGAGGCGGGGAACTATGGCTACACCTTC